The clone carrying this TCR beta chain was recorded many times. Its antigen is unidentified. Through a sample-barcoded 5' primer and a J-beta primer mix, a second PCR was run for roughly 7 to 12 cycles. TCRdb reprocessed the 5' RACE reads via MiXCR and lists one record per CDR3 protein. The repertoire holds 1.5 million to 2 million distinct CDR3 sequences, with 28% as singletons. This sample was included in a study of blood T cells in healthy people across ages. On the study more broadly: Researchers report that template switching captured about one barcoded beta molecule per two T cells. Regarding the study as a whole: Naive CD4+ cells and diversity were both higher in long-lived donors than in aged donors.

Donors were systemically healthy Caucasian individuals from Russia aged roughly 6 to 95 years. Isolating PBMCs gave at least 6 million of these cells per sample. This clonotype was sampled from a woman aged 30 to 39 in good health. Sequencing was carried out using blood.

CDR3 bases: TGTGCCAGCAGTGGCCTAGCGGCCTCAGCCCAGTACTTC. It translates to CASSGLAASAQYF. This chain connects TRBV12-3 or TRBV12-4 to TRBJ2-5; 7 bases match TRBD2. The ends lost 5 bases at V and 9 bases at J; junction bases unmatched: 9. The CDR3 contains 13 residues.